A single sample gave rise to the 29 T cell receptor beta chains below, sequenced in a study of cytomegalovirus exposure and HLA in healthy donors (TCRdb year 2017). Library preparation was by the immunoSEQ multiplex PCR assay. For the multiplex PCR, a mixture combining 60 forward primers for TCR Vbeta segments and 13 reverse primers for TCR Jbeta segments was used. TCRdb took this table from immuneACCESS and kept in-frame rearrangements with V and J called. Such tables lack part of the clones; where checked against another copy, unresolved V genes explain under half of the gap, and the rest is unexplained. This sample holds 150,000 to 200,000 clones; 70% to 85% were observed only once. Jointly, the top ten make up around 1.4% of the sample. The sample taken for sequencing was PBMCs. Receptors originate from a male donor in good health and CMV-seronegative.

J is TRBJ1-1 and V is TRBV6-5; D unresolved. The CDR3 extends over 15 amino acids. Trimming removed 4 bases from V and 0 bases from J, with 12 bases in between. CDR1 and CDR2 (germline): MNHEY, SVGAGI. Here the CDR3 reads CASSSPGRLNTEAFF. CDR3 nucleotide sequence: TGTGCCAGCAGTTCCCCGGGGAGATTGAACACTGAAGCTTTCTTT.

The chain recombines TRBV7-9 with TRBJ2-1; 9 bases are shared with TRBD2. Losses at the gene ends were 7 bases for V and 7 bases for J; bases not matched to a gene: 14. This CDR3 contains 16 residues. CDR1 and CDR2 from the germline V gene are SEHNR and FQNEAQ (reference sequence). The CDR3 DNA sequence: TGTGCCAGCACTCCAGGGGCGGGAGGGAGGAAAAATGAGCAGTTCTTC. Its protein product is CASTPGAGGRKNEQFF. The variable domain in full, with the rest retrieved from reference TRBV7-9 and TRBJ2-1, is DTGVSQNPRHKITKRGQNVTFRCDPISEHNRLYWYRQTLGQGPEFLTYFQNEAQLEKSRLLSDRFSAERPKGSFSTLEIQRTEQGDSAMYLCASTPGAGGRKNEQFFGPGTRLTVL.

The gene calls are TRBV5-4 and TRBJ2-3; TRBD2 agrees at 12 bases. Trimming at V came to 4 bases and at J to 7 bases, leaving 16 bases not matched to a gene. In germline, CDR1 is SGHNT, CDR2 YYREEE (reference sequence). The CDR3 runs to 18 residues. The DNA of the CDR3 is TGTGCCAGCAGCCCCACTACTAGCGGGGGGCCAAGGACAAATACGCAGTATTTT. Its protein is CASSPTTSGGPRTNTQYF.

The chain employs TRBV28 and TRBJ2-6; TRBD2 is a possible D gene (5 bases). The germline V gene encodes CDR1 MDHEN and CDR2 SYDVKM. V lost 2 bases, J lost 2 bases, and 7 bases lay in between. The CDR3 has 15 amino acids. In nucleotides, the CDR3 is TGTGCCAGCAGTTTACCGGGAACTGGGGCCAACGTCCTGACTTTC. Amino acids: CASSLPGTGANVLTF.

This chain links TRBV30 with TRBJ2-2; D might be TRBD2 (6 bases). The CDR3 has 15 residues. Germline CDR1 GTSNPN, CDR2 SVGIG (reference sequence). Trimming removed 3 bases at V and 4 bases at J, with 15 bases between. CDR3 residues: CAWRILAGGTGELFF. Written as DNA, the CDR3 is TGTGCCTGGAGGATACTAGCTGGTGGCACCGGGGAGCTGTTTTTT.

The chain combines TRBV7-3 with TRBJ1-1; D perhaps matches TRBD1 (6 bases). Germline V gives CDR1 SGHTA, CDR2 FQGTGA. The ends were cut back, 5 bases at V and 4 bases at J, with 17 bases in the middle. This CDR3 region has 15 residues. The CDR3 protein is CASSRTGSEGTEAFF. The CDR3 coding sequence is TGTGCCAGCAGCCGAACAGGGTCCGAGGGCACTGAAGCTTTCTTT.

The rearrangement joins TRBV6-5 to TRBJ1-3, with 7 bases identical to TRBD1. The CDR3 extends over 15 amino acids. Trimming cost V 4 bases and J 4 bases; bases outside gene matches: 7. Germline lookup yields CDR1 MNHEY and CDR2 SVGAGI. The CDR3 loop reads CASSSDRVKGNTIYF. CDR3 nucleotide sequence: TGTGCCAGCAGTTCCGACAGGGTAAAAGGAAACACCATATATTTT.

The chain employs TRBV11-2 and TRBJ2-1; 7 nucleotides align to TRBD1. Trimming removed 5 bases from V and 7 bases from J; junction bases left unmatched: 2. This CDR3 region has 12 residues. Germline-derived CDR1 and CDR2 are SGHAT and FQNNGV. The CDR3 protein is CASSIQGNEQFF. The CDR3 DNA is TGTGCCAGCAGCATACAGGGGAATGAGCAGTTCTTC. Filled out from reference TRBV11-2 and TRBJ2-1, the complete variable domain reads EAGVAQSPRYKIIEKRQSVAFWCNPISGHATLYWYQQILGQGPKLLIQFQNNGVVDDSQLPKDRFSAERLKGVDSTLKIQPAKLEDSAVYLCASSIQGNEQFFGPGTRLTVL.

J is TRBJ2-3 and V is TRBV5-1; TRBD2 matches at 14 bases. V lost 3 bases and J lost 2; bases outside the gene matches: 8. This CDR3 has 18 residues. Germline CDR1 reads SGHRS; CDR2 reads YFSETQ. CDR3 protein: CASSWRTSGGLLTDTQYF. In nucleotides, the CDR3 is TGCGCCAGCAGCTGGAGGACTAGCGGGGGGCTACTCACAGATACGCAGTATTTT.

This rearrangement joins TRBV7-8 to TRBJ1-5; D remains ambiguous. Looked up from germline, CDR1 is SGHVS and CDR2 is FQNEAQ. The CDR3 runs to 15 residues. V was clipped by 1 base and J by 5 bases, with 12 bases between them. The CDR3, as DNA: TGTGCCAGCAGCTTAGGTTTCGGGAGAGATCAGCCCCAGCATTTT. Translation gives CASSLGFGRDQPQHF.

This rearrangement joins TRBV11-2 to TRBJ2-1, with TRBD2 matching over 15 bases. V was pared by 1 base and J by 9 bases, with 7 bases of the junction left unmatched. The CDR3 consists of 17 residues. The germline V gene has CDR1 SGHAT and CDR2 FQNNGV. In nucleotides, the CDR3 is TGTGCCAGCAGCTTAGGTGGACTAGCGGGAGGGGAAAGTGAGCAGTTCTTC. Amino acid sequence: CASSLGGLAGGESEQFF.

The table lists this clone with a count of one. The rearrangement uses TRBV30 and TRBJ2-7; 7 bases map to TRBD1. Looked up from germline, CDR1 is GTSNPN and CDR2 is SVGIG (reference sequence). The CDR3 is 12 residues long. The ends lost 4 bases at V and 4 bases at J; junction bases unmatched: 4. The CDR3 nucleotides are TGTGCCTGGACGGGCAGGGGGTACGAGCAGTACTTC. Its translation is CAWTGRGYEQYF.

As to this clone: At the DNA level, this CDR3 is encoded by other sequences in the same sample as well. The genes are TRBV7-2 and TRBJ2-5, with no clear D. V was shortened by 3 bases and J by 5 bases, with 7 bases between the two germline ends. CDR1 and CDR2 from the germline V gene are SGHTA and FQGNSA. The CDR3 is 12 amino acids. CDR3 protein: CASSLSRETQYF. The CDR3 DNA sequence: TGTGCCAGCAGCTTGTCTCGGGAGACCCAGTACTTC. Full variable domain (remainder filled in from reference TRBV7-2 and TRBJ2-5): GAGVSQSPSNKVTEKGKDVELRCDPISGHTALYWYRQSLGQGLEFLIYFQGNSAPDKSGLPSDRFSAERTGGSVSTLTIQRTQQEDSAVYLCASSLSRETQYFGPGTRLLVL.

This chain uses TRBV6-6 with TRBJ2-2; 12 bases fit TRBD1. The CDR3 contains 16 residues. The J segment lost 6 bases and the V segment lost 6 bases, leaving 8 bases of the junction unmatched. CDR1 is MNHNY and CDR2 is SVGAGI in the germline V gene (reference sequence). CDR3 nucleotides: TGTGCCAGCAGCTTTCCGGGACAGGGGGCCCCCGGGGAGCTGTTTTTT. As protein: CASSFPGQGAPGELFF.

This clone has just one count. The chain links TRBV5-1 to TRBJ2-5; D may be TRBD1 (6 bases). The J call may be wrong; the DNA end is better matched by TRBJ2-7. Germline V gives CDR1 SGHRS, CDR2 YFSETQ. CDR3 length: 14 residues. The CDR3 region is CASSLPGAPYEQYF. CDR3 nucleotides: TGCGCCAGCAGCTTACCAGGGGCCCCCTACGAGCAGTACTTC.

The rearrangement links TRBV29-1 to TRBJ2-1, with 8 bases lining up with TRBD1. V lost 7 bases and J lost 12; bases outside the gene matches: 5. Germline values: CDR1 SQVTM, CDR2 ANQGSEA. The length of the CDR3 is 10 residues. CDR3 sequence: CSAGQGAQFF. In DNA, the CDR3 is TGCAGCGCCGGCCAGGGGGCGCAGTTCTTC.

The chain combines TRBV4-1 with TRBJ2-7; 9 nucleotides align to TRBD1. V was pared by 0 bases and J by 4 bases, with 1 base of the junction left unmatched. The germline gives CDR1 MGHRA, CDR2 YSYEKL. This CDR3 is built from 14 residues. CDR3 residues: CASSQEDRGYEQYF. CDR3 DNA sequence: TGCGCCAGCAGCCAAGAGGACAGGGGATACGAGCAGTACTTC.

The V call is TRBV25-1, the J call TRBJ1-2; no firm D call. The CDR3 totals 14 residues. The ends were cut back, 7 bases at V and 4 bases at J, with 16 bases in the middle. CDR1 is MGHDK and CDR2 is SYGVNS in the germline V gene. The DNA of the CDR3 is TGTGCCAGCACCAGCACGGGGAATAGCTATGGCTACACCTTC. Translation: CASTSTGNSYGYTF.

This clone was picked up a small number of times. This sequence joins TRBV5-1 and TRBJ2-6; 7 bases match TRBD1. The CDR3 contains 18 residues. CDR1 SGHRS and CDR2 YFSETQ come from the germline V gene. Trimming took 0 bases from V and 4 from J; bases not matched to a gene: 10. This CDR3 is CASSLAGGRGRGANVLTF. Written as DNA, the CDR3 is TGCGCCAGCAGCTTGGCCGGTGGTAGGGGGCGGGGGGCCAACGTCCTGACTTTC.

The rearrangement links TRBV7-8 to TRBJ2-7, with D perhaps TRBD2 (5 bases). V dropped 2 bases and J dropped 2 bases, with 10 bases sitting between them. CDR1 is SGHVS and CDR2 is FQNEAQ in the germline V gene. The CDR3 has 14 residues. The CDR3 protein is CASSLLGGPYEQYF. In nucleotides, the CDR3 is TGTGCCAGCAGCTTATTGGGCGGGCCCTACGAGCAGTACTTC.

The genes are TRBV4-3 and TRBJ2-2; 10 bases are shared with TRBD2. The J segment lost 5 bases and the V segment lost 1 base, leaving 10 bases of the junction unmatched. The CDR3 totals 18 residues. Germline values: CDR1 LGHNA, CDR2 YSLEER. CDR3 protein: CASSQVFGLAVGTGELFF. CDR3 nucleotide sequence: TGCGCCAGCAGCCAAGTATTCGGACTAGCGGTCGGAACCGGGGAGCTGTTTTTT.

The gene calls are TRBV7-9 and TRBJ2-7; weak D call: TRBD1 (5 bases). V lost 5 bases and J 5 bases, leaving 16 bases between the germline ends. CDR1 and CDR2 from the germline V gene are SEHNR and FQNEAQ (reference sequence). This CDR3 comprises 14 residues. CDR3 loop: CASSAAGSPDEQYF. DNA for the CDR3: TGTGCCAGCAGCGCGGCAGGGTCCCCCGACGAGCAGTACTTC.

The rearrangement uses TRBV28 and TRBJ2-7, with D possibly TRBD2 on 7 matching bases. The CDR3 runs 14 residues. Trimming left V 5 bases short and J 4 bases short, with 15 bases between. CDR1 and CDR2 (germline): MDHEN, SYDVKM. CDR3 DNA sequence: TGTGCCAGCAGTCCCCGGGGGGCGGGATACGAGCAGTACTTC. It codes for CASSPRGAGYEQYF.

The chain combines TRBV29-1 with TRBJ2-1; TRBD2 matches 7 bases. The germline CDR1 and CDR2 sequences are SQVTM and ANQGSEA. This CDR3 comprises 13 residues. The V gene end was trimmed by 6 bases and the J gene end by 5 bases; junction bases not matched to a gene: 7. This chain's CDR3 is CSVYRDYNNEQFF. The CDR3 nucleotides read TGCAGCGTCTACCGGGACTACAACAATGAGCAGTTCTTC.

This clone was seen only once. In nucleotides, the CDR3 is TGCGCCAGCAGCCCGGACGGGAACTCTGGAAACACCATATATTTT. This sequence encodes CASSPDGNSGNTIYF. The chain is built from TRBV5-1 and TRBJ1-3; D uncertain. Germline V gives CDR1 SGHRS, CDR2 YFSETQ. V dropped 4 bases and J dropped 0 bases, with 11 bases sitting between them. The CDR3 is 15 residues long. Filled out from reference TRBV5-1 and TRBJ1-3, the complete variable domain reads KAGVTQTPRYLIKTRGQQVTLSCSPISGHRSVSWYQQTPGQGLQFLFEYFSETQRNKGNFPGRFSGRQFSNSRSEMNVSTLELGDSALYLCASSPDGNSGNTIYFGEGSWLTVV.

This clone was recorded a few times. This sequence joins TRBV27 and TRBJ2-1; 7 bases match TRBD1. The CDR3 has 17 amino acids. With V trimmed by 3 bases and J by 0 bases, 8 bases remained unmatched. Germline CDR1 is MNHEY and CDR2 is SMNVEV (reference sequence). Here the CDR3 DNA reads TGTGCCAGCAGTTTCATAGGGGGCTCCAGCTCCTACAATGAGCAGTTCTTC. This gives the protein CASSFIGGSSSYNEQFF.

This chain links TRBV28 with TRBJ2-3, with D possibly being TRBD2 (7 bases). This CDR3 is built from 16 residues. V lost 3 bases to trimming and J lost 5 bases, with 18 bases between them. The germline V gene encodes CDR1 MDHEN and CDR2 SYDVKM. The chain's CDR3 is CASSLDSGGLGDTQYF. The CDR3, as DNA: TGTGCCAGCAGTTTGGATTCGGGGGGCCTAGGAGATACGCAGTATTTT.

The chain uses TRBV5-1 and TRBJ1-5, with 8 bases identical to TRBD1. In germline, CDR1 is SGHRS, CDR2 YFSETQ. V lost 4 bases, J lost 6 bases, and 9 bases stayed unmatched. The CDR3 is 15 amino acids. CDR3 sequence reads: CASSPDRGGGQPQHF. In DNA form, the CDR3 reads TGCGCCAGCAGCCCTGACAGGGGAGGCGGTCAGCCCCAGCATTTT.

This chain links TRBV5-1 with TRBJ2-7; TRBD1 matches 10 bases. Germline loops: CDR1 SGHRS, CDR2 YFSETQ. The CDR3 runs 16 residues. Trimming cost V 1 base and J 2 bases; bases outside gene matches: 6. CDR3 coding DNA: TGCGCCAGCAGCTTGTCCCGGGACAGGGGCGCCTACGAGCAGTACTTC. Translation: CASSLSRDRGAYEQYF.